This T cell receptor (beta chain) was recorded in a study of cytomegalovirus exposure and HLA in healthy donors (dated by TCRdb to about 2017). Some background on the complete study: In an earlier analysis of 587 of the donors, less than 350 Gb of sequence data and some 100 million unique TCR beta sequences from roughly 190 million T cells were reported. An early release that covered some 630 HLA-typed donors contained approximately 300 gigabases of sequencing data and about 84 million unique TCR sequences. Of the approximately 400 genotyped donors, about 80% fell in the genetic ancestry cluster associated with self-reported Caucasian donors. The study aimed to test whether cataloging public T cell receptors could reveal signatures of past pathogen exposure. The study used immunosequencing to profile the T cell repertoires of approximately 650 subjects and linked those repertoires to cytomegalovirus serostatus. Along with the 666-subject first cohort, a separate validation cohort of 120 different subjects was used. High-throughput TCR immunosequencing, statistical association of individual TCRs with disease status, and machine learning were combined to predict cytomegalovirus infection status. A later analysis re-examined previously published TCR beta repertoires from roughly 720 donors and added high-resolution HLA genotyping to investigate patterns of TCR occurrence. Rather than drawing on any new phenotypic data, the later analysis identified candidate immune exposures from TCR beta sequences and the way those sequences occurred across donors. An earlier analysis of a few hundred of the donors applied high-throughput TCR beta sequencing to assess whether each TCR beta V gene segment acted as functional or pseudogenic. Donor age, sex, ethnicity and CMV serostatus were compiled together with the repertoire data. A later genetic analysis used genome-wide SNP genotypes for about 65% of the 666 donors, treating that subset as a discovery cohort. Every repertoire in the discovery cohort had been generated on one and the same sequencing platform. Both class I and class II loci were covered by HLA typing, at four-digit resolution. Typing coverage differed by locus: A, B, C, DRB1 and DQB1 were typed in about 620-630 donors, DQA1 in around 500, DPA1 in 600 to 610, and DPB1 in roughly 470. Roughly five DR-DQ haplotypes were treated as single units for association and clustering because of strong linkage in the cohort. Across approximately 400 genotyped donors of the cohort, an average of roughly 200,000 unique TCR beta nucleotide sequences per donor were sequenced, and about a sixth of those sequences were non-productive.

Paper-wide results and their limitations: Because HLA typing was unavailable for some donors at each locus, only the typed subset was used in association tests. CMV serostatus was the only immune exposure information available for the cohort. Some IMGT-functional V segments, including TRBV6-2 and TRBV6-3, could not be distinguished by the 87-base-pair reads and were therefore excluded. A further reported finding was that TCR beta sequences accurately predicted the HLA-A and HLA-B alleles for most subjects in the first cohort. Cytomegalovirus status was reported to be diagnosed by the classifier with high specificity and sensitivity in both the original and validation cohorts. In a later analysis, TCR association rates were found to vary across HLA loci, with the most associated TCRs seen for DRB1 alleles and the fewest for HLA-C alleles. Across donors, most TCR sequences were observed very rarely, whereas some public TCRs were present in many individuals. The study listed 150 to 200 TCR beta chains as associated with cytomegalovirus. Compared with equally common non-associated chains, HLA-associated TCR beta chains in a later analysis were more clonally expanded and had lower generation probabilities. Several of the top co-occurrence clusters appeared to be linked to parvovirus B19, influenza, CMV and Epstein-Barr virus, according to a later analysis. Linkage disequilibrium might explain the correlated functional status among segregating V segments, but an unknown experimental factor could not be excluded. At a false discovery rate of 0.05, a later analysis linked under 20,000 TCR beta sequences to specific HLA alleles. When HLA alleles, especially DR and DQ, strongly co-occurred, TCR associations were difficult to assign to individual alleles. A cluster of highly shared sequence variants was judged likely to represent a technical artifact of the sequencing pipeline. This cohort had only TCR beta chains sequenced, and the lack of alpha or paired-chain data limited which features could be detected. According to a later genetic analysis, donors in an Asian-associated ancestry cluster had fewer N-insertions in productive TCRs than the roughly 670-donor mean. A later genetic analysis associated a missense DCLRE1C variant with V-gene and J-gene trimming of TCR beta chains, and an independent cohort replicated the association. About 17 rarely observed V segments, including chromosome 9 orphons, were excluded from the earlier analysis of almost 600 of the donors because counts were too low. The authors suggested that the approach could potentially be extended to other disease states and immunological phenotypes. Broadly in line with IMGT annotations, most TCR beta V segments showed up in productive rearrangements about 87% or about 30% of the time in an earlier analysis of 450 to 600 of the donors. In vitro tests confirmed that three of the cytomegalovirus-associated TCR beta chains recognize cytomegalovirus antigens. Presence/absence analyses assumed roughly uniform sequencing depth across donors, an assumption that may not hold. Most CMV-associated TCR beta chains appeared to be HLA-restricted in a later analysis, and the HLA associations seemed to be driven largely by CMV exposure.

Preparation of the library involved the immunoSEQ multiplex PCR assay. A mixture of 60 forward primers for TCR Vbeta segments and 13 reverse primers for TCR Jbeta segments was used in the multiplex PCR. The CDR3 region of rearranged TCR beta genes was amplified from genomic DNA with a multiplex PCR assay. The amplified TCR beta libraries were sequenced on the Illumina HiSeq System as 87-base-pair reads. The original pipeline was this. In a later analysis, 80 million or so unique TCR beta chains were counted across the 650 to 700 repertoires, and roughly 11 million of these chains were shared by at least two donors. Raw reads were error-corrected and collapsed into unique sequences by a nearest-neighbor algorithm in which closely related sequences were merged to remove PCR and sequencing errors. Alignment of CDR3 sequences to IMGT reference sequences was used to assign V, D and J gene segments. For a sequence to be retained, a match of at least six nucleotides was required to both a V gene segment and a J gene segment. Rearrangements were classified as productive when the CDR3 lacked stop codons and remained in frame with V and J, and all other rearrangements were classified as non-productive. CDR3 was defined according to IMGT convention as the region running from the second conserved V-encoded cysteine to the conserved J-encoded phenylalanine. In an earlier analysis of 550 to 650 of the donors, sequences lacking an unambiguous match to a single V gene segment were excluded. In an earlier analysis of about 590 of the donors, a V segment was called functional when productive rearrangements were above 56.7%, and segregating when the standard deviation between donors exceeded 5%. A statistical classification framework was built to diagnose cytomegalovirus status from the catalog of TCR beta chain sequences. In a later analysis, V and J genes were assigned by comparing TCR nucleotide sequences against IMGT/GENE-DB human TR gene sequences. Using the TCRdist pipeline, a later analysis assigned CDR3 sequences along with most-parsimonious VDJ recombination scenarios. In a later analysis, every TCR beta chain was defined by the combination of its CDR3 amino acid sequence and its V-gene family, and reads without a unique V-gene family were dropped. In a later analysis, 500 to 650 highly shared, low-generation-probability nucleotide sequences were removed to address suspected cross-contamination and a sequencing artifact. For each public chain, a later analysis derived a clonal expansion index from normalized ranks of inferred template counts within each repertoire. In a later analysis, generation probabilities were computed with a VDJ recombination model fitted to out-of-frame rearrangements, and the resulting probabilities were checked against IGoR. A later analysis scored TCR-TCR, TCR-HLA and TCR-CMV co-occurrence with hypergeometric tests, applying a repertoire-size bias correction to TCR pairs. In a later analysis, false discovery rates were estimated by permuting HLA or CMV assignments 20 times. In a later analysis, co-occurring TCRs were grouped using DBSCAN, and TCRdist sequence similarity was added for clustering within HLA-allele-positive subsets. Co-occurrence clustering excluded repertoires with fewer than 30,000 or more than 120,000 public chains, plus five with anomalous nucleotide sharing. As stored in TCRdb, this immuneACCESS dataset retains in-frame rearrangements with V and J assigned. A fraction of the clones does not appear; measured against another copy, unresolved V genes explain less than half of the discrepancy, and the remainder lacks a known reason. The V and J calls and the clone size are those of that table, but D and trimming were determined from the DNA. The sample table lists about 90,000 clones, more than 60% of them with a count of one. Approximately 2% of the sample lies in the top ten.

As for this clone: Its antigen is currently not known. The record has no base qualities; no much larger clone is one base away.

V and J are trimmed by 6 bases and 9 bases, and the gene matches miss 7 bases of the junction. The CDR3 sequence holds 13 residues, the cysteine and phenylalanine included. This entry keeps only the CDR3 DNA: 39 bases, framed from base 1. Based on the germline V gene, the CDR1 and CDR2 sequences are SQVTM and ANQGSEA. In total, more than 500 healthy bone marrow donors made up the cohort. Cohort members were all nominally healthy when sampled, although unrecorded immune exposures were likely present. The donor tested CMV seronegative and was one of the 352 seronegative cohort members. A peripheral blood sample was provided by each donor, and peripheral blood mononuclear cells were used for TCR beta sequencing. The Qiagen DNeasy Blood Extraction Kit was used to extract genomic DNA from the blood cell samples.

The chain couples TRBV29-1 to TRBJ1-4; 10 bases in the junction line up with TRBD1. The material sequenced was PBMCs. The source of this sequence is a boy aged 5-17 years in good health and CMV-seronegative. DNA sequence: TGCAGCGTCACGACAGGGGGCGGGAAAAAACTGTTTTTT. It translates to CSVTTGGGKKLFF.